This T cell receptor (beta chain) was identified during a study of T cells in Graves' hyperthyroidism and ophthalmopathy (dated by TCRdb to the late 2010s). The study in broad terms: Peripheral blood was sampled at the time of initial diagnosis, prior to any treatment. To identify TCR V-J signatures that set the groups apart, the researchers used a discovery cohort of more than 95 patients, made up of under 50 with Graves' ophthalmopathy and 57 with stable Graves' hyperthyroidism. Whether ophthalmopathy could be predicted prospectively was tested in an independent validation cohort made up of 18 to 20 hyperthyroidism patients plus 17 patients who later progressed to ophthalmopathy. The 85 to 100 discovery patients were divided at random into training and test sets in a 7:3 ratio. In six Graves' hyperthyroidism patients, the study also compared T-cell repertoires from thyroid tissue with T-cell repertoires from blood. After sampling, hyperthyroidism patients received methimazole starting at 30 mg daily, and ophthalmopathy patients received high-dose intravenous methylprednisolone. The paper reports TCR Vbeta CDR3 sequencing of approximately 140 peripheral blood samples: under 45 ophthalmopathy, 75 to 80 hyperthyroidism and approximately 17 progressor patients. What the authors observed across the whole study: Most expanded thyroid clonotypes (frequency above 0.001) were also detected in blood, suggesting blood repertoires may reflect thyroid immune responses. A 13 V-J signature model separated ophthalmopathy from stable hyperthyroidism, with nearly 90% sensitivity and 81.08% specificity in cross-validation and 80%/75% in testing. Sample size was not statistically predetermined, and investigators were not blinded to group allocation. In validation, progression to ophthalmopathy was predicted by the model with roughly 71% sensitivity and 72.22% specificity, a median of roughly 6 months before onset.

This clonotype was seen ten or more times. Its antigen is not yet known. No much larger clone is present one base from it, and per-base qualities are unavailable. Graves' hyperthyroidism was defined as stable when no progression to ophthalmopathy occurred over 18 months of follow-up. Hyperthyroidism patients were newly diagnosed, had a disease duration of under 2 months, and were aged 18 to 65 years. Exclusion was applied to patients with uncontrolled infections, other autoimmune diseases, pregnancy or lactation. Diagnoses were based on clinical symptoms, serum thyroxine and TRAb, thyroid ultrasound and orbital computed tomography. Ficoll-Paque density gradient centrifugation was used to isolate PBMCs from 8 to 10 ml of fresh peripheral blood. Total RNA was extracted using Trizol reagent, and RNA quality was assessed on an Agilent 2100 Bioanalyzer. There are 14 amino acids in the CDR3, from cysteine to phenylalanine inclusive. The kept DNA is CDR3 alone, 42 bases in frame from the first base. V loses 4 bases, J loses 1 base, and the germline ends lie 11 bases apart. Via the germline V gene (reference sequence), CDR1 is GTSNPN and CDR2 SVGIG.

The TCR beta CDR3 regions were amplified from RNA transcripts. For the first round of RT-PCR on the TCR CDR3, the HTBI primer set was used together with the Qiagen OneStep RT-PCR kit. The libraries were constructed in a second round of multiplex PCR and then size-selected and purified. Libraries were sequenced paired-end with 100 bp reads on an Illumina HiSeq2000. The original pipeline was this. SOAPnuke was used to process the raw data, throwing out any read that contained adapters or uncalled bases, had a mean Phred below 15, or lacked an exact constant-primer or identifier match. High-quality paired reads were merged with COPE v1.2.5, and unique nucleotide sequences were defined as clonotypes. Clonotypes were aligned to IMGT TRBV, TRBD and TRBJ reference segments using MiTCR v1.1. Only V-J combinations with frequency above 0.0001, covering 99% to 99.2% of repertoires, were analysed. A TCS score was defined as the ratio between F50 (clonal expansion) and ExV (chaos), using BLOSUM62-based TCRdist between CDR3 peptides within each V-J. Welch's t-statistics and random forest reduced roughly 530 V-J features to 13, which were used in a naive Bayes classifier (R e1071). TCRdb passed the public sequencing reads through fastp at Q25 and MiXCR, retaining productive beta sequences. Merged by CDR3 protein, the rows form single entries marked with the most common genes and DNA. The V and J calls follow TCRdb's processing rather than the paper's. Within this sample are 350,000 to 400,000 distinct CDR3 sequences, with more than 13% of them counted one time only. 32% of the sample is in the top ten clones.

The rearranged chain carries TRBV30 and TRBJ2-1; the D segment could be TRBD1, given 5 matching bases. What was sequenced was blood. The origin of this receptor is a woman aged 25 to 39 with Graves' hyperthyroidism. The CDR3 protein is CAWIRASSYNEQFF. The base sequence is TGTGCCTGGATCAGGGCGAGTTCCTACAATGAGCAGTTCTTC.